Listed here are 26 T cell receptor beta chains from one sample, sequenced in a study of a mutant IDH1 vaccine in newly diagnosed glioma. Specified time point: week 47, end of study. Doses consisted of 300 ug of mutant IDH1 20-mer peptide each, paired with topical imiquimod. This table comes from immunoSEQ multiplex PCR, and its TCRdb copy is limited to in-frame clones, with some not included. This sample has around 40,000 clones; roughly 80% occur once, and the top ten carry 15% to 20%. No antigen has been identified for these receptors. The specimen comprised PBMCs, sampled from a glioma patient whose treatment included an IDH1 peptide vaccine. Receptors originate from a young man with glioma. Some clones in this sample may be carry-over from other donors' samples.

The chain employs TRBV19 and TRBJ1-4; D is ambiguous. CDR1 and CDR2 from the germline V gene are LNHDA and SQIVND (reference sequence). The CDR3 runs to 14 residues. The V end lost 1 base, the J end lost 3 bases, and 6 bases lay between the germline ends. CDR3 sequence: CASSIVVANEKLFF. The CDR3 region has the DNA TGTGCCAGTAGTATAGTAGTGGCTAATGAAAAACTGTTTTTT.

This clone has a single count. The chain couples TRBV30 to TRBJ1-2; 8 bases align to TRBD1. CDR1 is GTSNPN, CDR2 SVGIG, per germline (reference sequence). V dropped 2 bases and J dropped 4; count of bases not matched to a gene: 6. The CDR3 has 14 residues. This chain's CDR3 is CAWSPPTGGYGYTF. The CDR3 coding sequence is TGTGCCTGGAGTCCCCCCACAGGGGGCTATGGCTACACCTTC.

The gene calls are TRBV10-3 and TRBJ1-2, with 10 bases identical to TRBD1. The CDR3 consists of 15 residues. V lost 0 bases to trimming and J lost 4 bases; unmatched junction nucleotides: 2. Germline V CDR1 and CDR2: ENHRY, SYGVKD. CDR3 in amino acids: CAISESWDRGYGYTF. CDR3 nucleotide sequence: TGTGCCATCAGTGAGTCGTGGGACAGGGGCTATGGCTACACCTTC.

The rearrangement joins TRBV7-2 to TRBJ1-2; 7 bases line up with TRBD1. V shed 5 bases and J 4 bases; nucleotides not matched to a gene: 4. The CDR3 is made up of 13 amino acids. Germline assignment: CDR1 SGHTA and CDR2 FQGNSA. This CDR3 reads CASSPDRVYGYTF. CDR3 nucleotides: TGTGCCAGCAGCCCAGACAGGGTCTATGGCTACACCTTC.

The J gene is TRBJ2-3, the V gene TRBV5-4; 8 bases are a match to TRBD2. V shed 4 bases and J 2 bases; nucleotides not matched to a gene: 12. Per germline, CDR1 SGHNT and CDR2 YYREEE (reference sequence). The CDR3 is made up of 17 amino acids. In nucleotides, the CDR3 is TGTGCCAGCAGCCCCGTCGGAAGGCGGGGGGCCACAGATACGCAGTATTTT. Amino acids: CASSPVGRRGATDTQYF.

The chain has TRBV9 and TRBJ1-3, with D possibly being TRBD1 (6 bases). This CDR3 region has 17 residues. The V gene's germline CDR1 is SGDLS and CDR2 YYNGEE. V lost 2 bases, J lost 4 bases, and 19 bases lay in between. As DNA, the CDR3 is TGTGCCAGCAGCGTCTCGCAGGGGCGATCTTCCGGAAACACCATATATTTT. It is translated as CASSVSQGRSSGNTIYF.

This clone was found once. J is TRBJ1-4 and V is TRBV7-2; unclear D gene. Germline lookup yields CDR1 SGHTA and CDR2 FQGNSA. V lost 5 bases to trimming and J lost 4 bases, with 14 bases between them. This CDR3 has 15 amino acids. The CDR3 reads CASSLHLIINEKLFF. The DNA for the CDR3 is TGTGCCAGCAGCCTACACTTGATCATTAATGAAAAACTGTTTTTT.

The chain couples TRBV30 to TRBJ1-3, with unresolved D. The CDR3 has 14 residues. Trimming took 0 bases from V and 0 from J, leaving 6 bases between them. Germline V gene data show CDR1 as GTSNPN and CDR2 as SVGIG (reference sequence). CDR3 sequence reads: CAWSVHISGNTIYF. For the CDR3, the DNA is TGTGCCTGGAGTGTACACATCTCTGGAAACACCATATATTTT.

The chain links TRBV28 to TRBJ1-2; no reliable D call. This CDR3 spans 17 amino acids. Germline lookup yields CDR1 MDHEN and CDR2 SYDVKM. With 1 base removed from V and 6 bases from J, the gap between germline ends came to 21 bases. This CDR3 is CASSLSASVGGWNGYTF. The DNA of the CDR3 is TGTGCCAGCAGTTTATCGGCCTCGGTGGGCGGCTGGAATGGCTACACCTTC.

DNA for the CDR3: TGTGCCAGCAGCTTCGGAGAGACCCAGTACTTC. Translation gives CASSFGETQYF. The chain carries TRBV5-5 and TRBJ2-5; no clear D gene. V was pared by 2 bases and J by 4 bases, with 3 bases between. Germline V gene data show CDR1 as SGHKS and CDR2 as YYEKEE (reference sequence). This CDR3 comprises 11 residues.

The chain recombines TRBV28 with TRBJ1-2; the D gene is possibly TRBD1 (5 bases). Germline V gene data show CDR1 as MDHEN and CDR2 as SYDVKM. CDR3 length equals 18 residues. V lost 6 bases and J lost 0, with 23 bases in between. The CDR3 loop is CASSPHRGGGGTNYGYTF. The CDR3 DNA reads TGTGCCAGCAGCCCACACCGCGGGGGGGGTGGAACTAACTATGGCTACACCTTC.

The chain combines TRBV7-2 with TRBJ1-1; D unresolved. Between the trimmed V and J ends, which lost 1 base and 7 bases, there was a span of 16 bases. CDR1 and CDR2 (germline): SGHTA, FQGNSA. CDR3 length: 15 residues. This CDR3 is CASSLVASTDDEAFF. The CDR3 region has the DNA TGTGCCAGCAGCTTAGTAGCGTCGACGGATGATGAAGCTTTCTTT.

The rearrangement uses TRBV5-1 and TRBJ1-3, with a possible D match to TRBD1 (6 bases). The ends were cut back, 4 bases at V and 4 bases at J, with 18 bases in the middle. This CDR3 has 16 amino acids. Germline CDR1 reads SGHRS; CDR2 reads YFSETQ. The CDR3 region is CASSEKPGVGGNTIYF. The DNA for the CDR3 is TGCGCCAGCAGCGAAAAACCAGGGGTTGGCGGAAACACCATATATTTT.

The sample holds one count of this clone. This sequence joins TRBV20-1 and TRBJ2-5; D remains ambiguous. There are 10 residues in the CDR3. Trimming pared 6 bases from V and 3 bases from J, leaving 5 bases between. CDR1 and CDR2 (germline): DFQATT, SNEGSKA (reference sequence). CDR3 bases: TGCAGTGCGGGCGAAGAGACCCAGTACTTC. It codes for CSAGEETQYF.

V usage is TRBV5-1 and J usage is TRBJ2-1, with 7 bases identical to TRBD2. J gave up 2 bases and V 4 bases, and 6 bases lay outside the gene matches. The CDR3 runs to 15 residues. Germline values: CDR1 SGHRS, CDR2 YFSETQ. In DNA, the CDR3 is TGCGCCAGCAGCCAAATGGGGACTACCTACAATGAGCAGTTCTTC. This translates into CASSQMGTTYNEQFF.

The chain joins TRBV4-3 to TRBJ2-7; D is undetermined. Trimming took 4 bases from V and 3 from J, leaving 10 bases between them. Germline V lookup: CDR1 LGHNA, CDR2 YSLEER. The CDR3 is 13 residues long. The CDR3 loop is CASSRSAYYEQYF. The CDR3 coding sequence is TGCGCCAGCAGCCGATCTGCATACTACGAGCAGTACTTC.

The V and J genes are TRBV4-3 and TRBJ1-1; 9 positions agree with TRBD1. This CDR3 contains 17 residues. V was pared by 0 bases and J by 5 bases, with 10 bases of the junction left unmatched. CDR1 LGHNA and CDR2 YSLEER come from the germline V gene. The CDR3 here is CASSQDRGTGKRTEAFF. The CDR3 coding sequence is TGCGCCAGCAGCCAAGATCGAGGGACAGGGAAGAGGACTGAAGCTTTCTTT.

The chain links TRBV18 to TRBJ2-1, with TRBD1 matching 9 bases. J lost 5 bases, V lost 5 bases, and 10 bases had no gene match. The germline CDR1 and CDR2 sequences are KGHSH and LQKENI. The CDR3 spans 16 residues. The CDR3 protein is CASSSLTGGLDNEQFF. The CDR3 region has the DNA TGTGCCAGCTCATCGCTCACAGGGGGCTTGGACAATGAGCAGTTCTTC.

The J gene is TRBJ1-2, the V gene TRBV29-1, with 7 positions matching TRBD1. V lost 0 bases, J lost 3 bases, and 22 bases stayed unmatched. The CDR3 sequence is 20 residues long. CDR1 SQVTM and CDR2 ANQGSEA come from the germline V gene. The CDR3 coding sequence is TGCAGCGTTGAAGATTGGGGCTTCGGCCGGACAGGCCTAGCTGACTATGGCTACACCTTC. It yields the protein CSVEDWGFGRTGLADYGYTF. Using reference TRBV29-1 and TRBJ1-2 for the parts outside the CDR3, the full variable domain is SAVISQKPSRDICQRGTSLTIQCQVDSQVTMMFWYRQQPGQSLTLIATANQGSEATYESGFVIDKFPISRPNLTFSTLTVSNMSPEDSSIYLCSVEDWGFGRTGLADYGYTFGSGTRLTVV.

The J gene is TRBJ1-6, the V gene TRBV30, with unresolved D. Germline V gene sequence: CDR1 GTSNPN, CDR2 SVGIG (reference sequence). The CDR3 runs 15 residues. V was pared by 1 base and J by 3 bases, with 10 bases between. CDR3 sequence: CAWSDIAGYNSPLHF. The CDR3 DNA reads TGTGCCTGGAGTGATATCGCAGGCTATAATTCACCCCTCCACTTT.

The gene calls are TRBV25-1 and TRBJ2-7; TRBD1 might be the D (5 bases). CDR3 length: 16 amino acids. V dropped 8 bases and J dropped 3 bases, with 23 bases sitting between them. Germline V gene data show CDR1 as MGHDK and CDR2 as SYGVNS. CDR3 residues: CASLSVKTEGNYEQYF. In nucleotides, the CDR3 is TGTGCCAGCCTCAGCGTTAAGACAGAAGGTAACTACGAGCAGTACTTC.

This chain connects TRBV5-1 to TRBJ1-1; D not resolved. The V and J ends lost 1 base and 1 base respectively, with 8 bases between them. The V gene's germline CDR1 is SGHRS and CDR2 YFSETQ. This CDR3 is 14 amino acids long. The CDR3 sequence: CASSLWNENTEAFF. CDR3 nucleotide sequence: TGCGCCAGCAGCTTGTGGAATGAGAACACTGAAGCTTTCTTT.

The J gene is TRBJ1-1, the V gene TRBV9; D gene unclear. CDR1 is SGDLS and CDR2 is YYNGEE in the germline V gene. This CDR3 has 14 residues. V dropped 4 bases and J dropped 1 base, with 11 bases sitting between them. The CDR3 nucleotides are TGTGCCAGCAGCCCCCGGACGGCGAACACTGAAGCTTTCTTT. Protein product: CASSPRTANTEAFF.

This chain links TRBV19 with TRBJ1-2; D unresolved. V was cut by 3 bases and J by 7 bases, with 12 bases left in between. This CDR3 has 13 residues. Germline CDR1 reads LNHDA; CDR2 reads SQIVND (reference sequence). DNA of the CDR3: TGTGCCAGTAGTATCGAAGTGTTTGGTGGCTACACCTTC. Its protein product is CASSIEVFGGYTF. Based on the CDR3 plus reference TRBV19 and TRBJ1-2, the full variable domain is DGGITQSPKYLFRKEGQNVTLSCEQNLNHDAMYWYRQDPGQGLRLIYYSQIVNDFQKGDIAEGYSVSREKKESFPLTVTSAQKNPTAFYLCASSIEVFGGYTFGSGTRLTVV.

The rearrangement links TRBV5-1 to TRBJ1-1, with D uncertain. Trimming removed 0 bases at V and 1 base at J, with 4 bases between. This CDR3 has 13 amino acids. From germline, CDR1 is SGHRS and CDR2 YFSETQ. DNA for the CDR3: TGCGCCAGCAGCTTGGACAGGAACACTGAAGCTTTCTTT. Amino acids: CASSLDRNTEAFF.

The V and J genes are TRBV6-6 and TRBJ1-2, with 7 bases fitting TRBD1. The CDR3 is 15 amino acids. J gave up 7 bases and V 5 bases, and 13 bases lay outside the gene matches. Germline V gives CDR1 MNHNY, CDR2 SVGAGI (reference sequence). CDR3 DNA sequence: TGTGCCAGCAGTAACCAACCCCAGGGGGTCGGTGGCTACACCTTC. Residues: CASSNQPQGVGGYTF.